This TCR beta chain was recorded in a study of blood T cell repertoires in COVID-19. Study-level background: The United States, Italy and Spain were the sources of the acute and convalescent COVID-19 samples.

Clones were read by immunoSEQ multiplex PCR, and TCRdb kept only the in-frame ones, dropping some. Of a few hundred thousand clones detected, about 83% appear once; the ten largest clones hold approximately 1.2%. The V and J ends lost 6 bases and 5 bases respectively, with 13 bases between them. This CDR3 region has 12 residues. The germline V gene encodes CDR1 SQVTM and CDR2 ANQGSEA. This clone was seen a handful of times. The clonotype originates from a woman in her forties or fifties with acute or convalescent COVID-19. The sample comprised peripheral blood. The rearrangement uses TRBV29-1 and TRBJ1-1, with D possibly matching TRBD1 (5 bases). The CDR3 DNA reads as TGCAGCGTGGTTGGGGCGGAAACTGAAGCTTTCTTT. Translating it yields CSVVGAETEAFF.